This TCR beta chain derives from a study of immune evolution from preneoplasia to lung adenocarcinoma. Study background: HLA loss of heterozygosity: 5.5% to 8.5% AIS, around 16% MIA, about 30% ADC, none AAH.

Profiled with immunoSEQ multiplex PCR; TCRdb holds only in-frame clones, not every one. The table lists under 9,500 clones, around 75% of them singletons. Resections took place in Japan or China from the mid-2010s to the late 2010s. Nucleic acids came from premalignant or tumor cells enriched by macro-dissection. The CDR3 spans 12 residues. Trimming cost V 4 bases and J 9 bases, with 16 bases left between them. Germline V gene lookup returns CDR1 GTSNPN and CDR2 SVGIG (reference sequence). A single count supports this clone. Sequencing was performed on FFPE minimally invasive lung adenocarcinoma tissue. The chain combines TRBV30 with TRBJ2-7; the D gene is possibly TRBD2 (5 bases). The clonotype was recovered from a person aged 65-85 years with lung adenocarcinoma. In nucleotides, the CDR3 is TGTGCCTGGAAACCCCGAGCGGCGGGGCAGTACTTC. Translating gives CAWKPRAAGQYF.